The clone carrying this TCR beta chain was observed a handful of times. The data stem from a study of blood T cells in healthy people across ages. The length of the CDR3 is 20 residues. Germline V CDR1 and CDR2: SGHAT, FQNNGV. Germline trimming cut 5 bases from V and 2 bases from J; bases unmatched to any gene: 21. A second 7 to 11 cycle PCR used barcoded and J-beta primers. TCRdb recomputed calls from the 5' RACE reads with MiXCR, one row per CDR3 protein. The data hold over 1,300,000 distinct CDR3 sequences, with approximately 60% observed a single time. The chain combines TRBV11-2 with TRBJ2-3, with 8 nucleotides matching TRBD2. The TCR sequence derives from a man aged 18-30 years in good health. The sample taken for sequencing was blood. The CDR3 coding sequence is TGTGCCAGCAGCAATCCGGTCCGCCCGGTCGCGGGGGGCTACACAGATACGCAGTATTTT. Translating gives CASSNPVRPVAGGYTDTQYF.